The next 7 T cell receptor beta chains were all read from a single sample in a study of metastatic and nonmetastatic thyroid tumors. Thyroid surgery had not been preceded by any treatment in any patient. TCRdb recomputed clones from the PCR reads via MiXCR. The table lists about 69,000 clones, 14% of them singletons. The sample taken for sequencing was blood. These receptors came from a male donor with papillary thyroid cancer or a benign thyroid nodule (not recorded which). Some clones in this sample may be carry-over from other donors' samples.

Turning to this clone: Sequence at one end of the junction differs from germline and may be a read error. The chain links TRBV11-2 to TRBJ2-1; D is possibly TRBD1 (6 bases). CDR3 length: 15 residues. Germline CDR1 and CDR2: SGHAT and FQNNGV. DNA for the CDR3: TGCGCCAGCAGCCCCGAGGGGGTCGCGCGAAATGAGCAGTTCTTC. Translating gives CASSPEGVARNEQFF.

In its sample, this clone was seen many times. This chain joins TRBV5-1 and TRBJ2-1, with D perhaps TRBD2 (5 bases). V shed 1 base and J shed 0 bases, with 11 bases lying between them. CDR1 is SGHRS, CDR2 YFSETQ, per germline. There are 16 residues in the CDR3. DNA of the CDR3: TGCGCCAGCAGCTTGATTTTGGGGAGCTCCTACAATGAGCAGTTCTTC. Amino acid sequence: CASSLILGSSYNEQFF.

The sample holds many counts of this clone. The V gene is TRBV5-1, the J gene TRBJ2-3; 11 nucleotides match TRBD2. The CDR3 covers 16 residues. The ends lost 0 bases at V and 1 base at J; junction bases unmatched: 1. Germline CDR1 SGHRS, CDR2 YFSETQ. The CDR3, as DNA: TGCGCCAGCAGCTTGGAGACTAGCGGGGGCACAGATACGCAGTATTTT. This sequence encodes CASSLETSGGTDTQYF. The full variable domain, with the rest looked up from reference TRBV5-1 and TRBJ2-3, is KAGVTQTPRYLIKTRGQQVTLSCSPISGHRSVSWYQQTPGQGLQFLFEYFSETQRNKGNFPGRFSGRQFSNSRSEMNVSTLELGDSALYLCASSLETSGGTDTQYFGPGTRLTVL.

This clone was detected ten times or more. The rearrangement joins TRBV28 to TRBJ1-2, with 9 bases lining up with TRBD1. The germline CDR1 and CDR2 sequences are MDHEN and SYDVKM. J gave up 4 bases and V 2 bases, and 8 bases lay outside the gene matches. The CDR3 is 16 amino acids. CDR3 amino acids: CASSLPTGGAAYGYTF. CDR3 DNA: TGTGCCAGCAGTTTACCCACAGGGGGCGCGGCCTATGGCTACACCTTC.

This clone came up many times. The chain couples TRBV3-1 to TRBJ2-7; 11 bases match TRBD2. Germline V gives CDR1 LGHDT, CDR2 YNNKEL (reference sequence). CDR3 length: 13 amino acids. The V segment lost 8 bases and the J segment 3 bases; nucleotides outside the gene matches: 3. The DNA of the CDR3 is TGTGCCAGCGCGACTAGCGGGAACTACGAGCAGTACTTC. Residues: CASATSGNYEQYF.

This clone has a count of ten or more. The chain has TRBV20-1 and TRBJ2-1, with D unresolved. V lost 1 base to trimming and J lost 4 bases, with 14 bases between them. Germline-derived CDR1 and CDR2 are DFQATT and SNEGSKA (reference sequence). The CDR3 is 15 amino acids. The CDR3 is CSARVLSSWYNEQFF. CDR3 DNA sequence: TGCAGTGCTAGAGTTCTGTCGTCGTGGTACAATGAGCAGTTCTTC.

In its sample, this clone was seen many times. The V gene is TRBV29-1, the J gene TRBJ1-2; D remains unclear. Germline CDR1 SQVTM, CDR2 ANQGSEA. CDR3 length equals 13 residues. V was pared by 3 bases and J by 6 bases, with 14 bases between. The chain's CDR3 is CSVDVAGRDGYTF. The CDR3 nucleotides read TGCAGCGTTGACGTGGCAGGCCGTGATGGCTACACCTTC.